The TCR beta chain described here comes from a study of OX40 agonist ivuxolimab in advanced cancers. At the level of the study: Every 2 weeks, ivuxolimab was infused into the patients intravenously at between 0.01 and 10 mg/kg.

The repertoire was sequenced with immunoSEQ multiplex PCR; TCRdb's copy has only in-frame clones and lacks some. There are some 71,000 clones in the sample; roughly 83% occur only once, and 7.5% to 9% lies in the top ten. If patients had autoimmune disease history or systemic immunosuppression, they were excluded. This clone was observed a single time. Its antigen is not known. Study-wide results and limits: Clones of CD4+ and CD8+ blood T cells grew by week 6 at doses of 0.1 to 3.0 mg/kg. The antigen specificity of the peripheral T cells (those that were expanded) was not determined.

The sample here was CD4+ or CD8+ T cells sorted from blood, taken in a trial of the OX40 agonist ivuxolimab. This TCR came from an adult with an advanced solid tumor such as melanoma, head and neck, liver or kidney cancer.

CDR3 protein: CASSQSDSQTNTEAFF. CDR3 sequence (DNA): TGCGCCAGCAGCCAATCTGACAGCCAAACGAACACTGAAGCTTTCTTT. This chain connects TRBV4-1 to TRBJ1-1; D is possibly TRBD1 (5 bases). The CDR3 is made up of 16 amino acids. Trimming cost V 2 bases and J 1 base, with 14 bases left between them. The germline V gene has CDR1 MGHRA and CDR2 YSYEKL.